This T cell receptor beta chain was sequenced for a study of shared clonotypes between healthy human individuals. Study-wide results and caveats: Naive CD4 clonotype sharing across a few donors was approximately 5%. Clonotypes not shared had lower generation probabilities than those common to all four donors.

Germline CDR1 reads SGHRS; CDR2 reads YFSETQ. J lost 5 bases, V lost 5 bases, and 12 bases had no gene match. This CDR3 comprises 16 residues. The donor population consisted of healthy HIV-negative adults with no recent acute infections or vaccinations. Assay used: immunoSEQ multiplex PCR; TCRdb lists only in-frame clones, some missing. The data show more than 1,200,000 clones, roughly 98.5% seen once. Of note for this clone: Its antigen is not known.

This chain links TRBV5-1 with TRBJ2-5; 10 bases are shared with TRBD2. Material for sequencing was naive CD4+ T cells sorted from blood. Subset: CD45RA+ positively selected. This receptor was identified in a man younger than 40 in good health. This CDR3 reads CASRSGTSAVSETQYF. CDR3 bases: TGCGCCAGCAGGAGTGGGACTAGCGCAGTATCGGAGACCCAGTACTTC.